The 24 T cell receptor beta chains below were found in one sample sequenced in a study of blood T cell repertoires in COVID-19. Repertoires were generated with immunoSEQ multiplex PCR, while TCRdb's copy carries only in-frame clones and drops some. The table records about 200,000 clones, roughly 87% of them present only once. Sample: peripheral blood. The receptor source for this set is a man in his sixties with active or convalescent COVID-19.

The rearrangement joins TRBV4-2 to TRBJ1-1; 9 bases fit TRBD1. Germline-derived CDR1 and CDR2 are LGHNA and YNFKEQ. The CDR3 is made up of 14 amino acids. V shed 0 bases, J shed 8 bases, and the junction held 4 bases outside the gene matches. CDR3 loop: CASSQEGTGREAFF. In DNA, the CDR3 is TGTGCCAGCAGCCAAGAGGGGACAGGGAGGGAAGCTTTCTTT.

The chain employs TRBV2 and TRBJ2-5; TRBD1 matches at 11 bases. The germline V gene encodes CDR1 SNHLY and CDR2 FYNNEI. This CDR3 contains 14 residues. V shed 8 bases and J 4 bases; nucleotides not matched to a gene: 6. The CDR3 nucleotides are TGTGCCAGCCTCCGGGGACAGGGGGTAGAGACCCAGTACTTC. It is translated as CASLRGQGVETQYF.

The chain combines TRBV30 with TRBJ2-6; D is possibly TRBD2 (6 bases). Germline-derived CDR1 and CDR2 are GTSNPN and SVGIG (reference sequence). V was cut by 7 bases and J by 3 bases, with 7 bases left in between. The CDR3 extends over 12 amino acids. In DNA form, the CDR3 reads TGTGCCTCGGGACTTGGGGCCAACGTCCTGACTTTC. Residues: CASGLGANVLTF.

V gene TRBV7-2 combines with J gene TRBJ2-7; 7 bases match TRBD1. Germline V gene sequence: CDR1 SGHTA, CDR2 FQGNSA. V was pared by 5 bases and J by 7 bases, with 8 bases of the junction left unmatched. CDR3 size: 13 residues. The chain's CDR3 is CASSQDRVREQYF. CDR3 bases: TGTGCCAGCAGCCAAGACAGGGTACGGGAGCAGTACTTC.

The chain recombines TRBV6-1 with TRBJ1-4; 9 nucleotides match TRBD1. This CDR3 is 15 amino acids long. The V gene's germline CDR1 is MNHNS and CDR2 SASEGT. V lost 3 bases and J lost 7; bases outside the gene matches: 6. The CDR3 loop is CASSEKDRGSEKLFF. The CDR3 DNA sequence: TGTGCCAGCAGTGAGAAAGACAGGGGGTCTGAAAAACTGTTTTTT.

The V call is TRBV7-9, the J call TRBJ1-2, with D unclear. Germline CDR1 is SEHNR and CDR2 is FQNEAQ (reference sequence). Trimming took off 4 bases at V and 4 bases at J, with 7 bases between the two ends. The CDR3 is made up of 12 amino acids. This CDR3 is CASSSVLYGYTF. The CDR3 region has the DNA TGTGCCAGCAGCTCGGTACTCTATGGCTACACCTTC.

The rearrangement uses TRBV3-1 (or the pseudogene TRBV3-2) and TRBJ1-1, with D perhaps TRBD1 (5 bases). The CDR3 is made up of 14 amino acids. Per the germline V gene, CDR1 is LGHDT and CDR2 is YNNKEL (reference sequence). V gave up 4 bases and J gave up 10 bases, with 19 bases separating them. The CDR3 DNA is TGTGCCAGCAGCCGCACAAGTATGGGCGGGGGAGCTTTCTTT. Protein sequence: CASSRTSMGGGAFF.

With respect to this clone: The same CDR3 is also encoded by other DNA sequences in this sample. The V gene is TRBV5-1, the J gene TRBJ2-5, with 8 bases lining up with TRBD2. The CDR3 is 16 amino acids. J was trimmed by 7 bases and V by 0 bases; bases with no gene match: 11. Germline V lookup: CDR1 SGHRS, CDR2 YFSETQ. The CDR3 here is CASSLAGRGGLGTQYF. Written as DNA, the CDR3 is TGCGCCAGCAGCTTGGCCGGTCGGGGGGGCCTAGGGACCCAGTACTTC.

The rearrangement joins TRBV7-3 to TRBJ1-2; D not resolved. V shed 5 bases and J shed 2 bases, with 6 bases lying between them. The CDR3 consists of 12 residues. Germline V CDR1 and CDR2: SGHTA, FQGTGA. Written as DNA, the CDR3 is TGTGCCAGCAGCATCAAAAACTATGGCTACACCTTC. Its protein is CASSIKNYGYTF. The whole variable domain, remainder taken from reference TRBV7-3 and TRBJ1-2, is GAGVSQTPSNKVTEKGKYVELRCDPISGHTALYWYRQSLGQGPEFLIYFQGTGAADDSGLPNDRFFAVRPEGSVSTLKIQRTERGDSAVYLCASSIKNYGYTFGSGTRLTVV.

CDR3 nucleotides: TGTGCCAGCAGTGAGAGGGGGCCCGATACGCAGTATTTT. Translating it yields CASSERGPDTQYF. V and J are TRBV6-1 and TRBJ2-3; 7 bases map to TRBD1. The length of the CDR3 is 13 residues. CDR1 is MNHNS and CDR2 is SASEGT in the germline V gene. Trimming removed 3 bases from V and 6 bases from J; junction bases left unmatched: 3.

The chain joins TRBV5-1 to TRBJ2-6, with TRBD2 matching 7 bases. With 4 bases clipped from V and 0 bases from J, the junction kept 4 bases outside the gene matches. The germline V gene has CDR1 SGHRS and CDR2 YFSETQ. The CDR3 length is 16 residues. CDR3 region: CASSPSGYSGANVLTF. Written as DNA, the CDR3 is TGCGCCAGCAGCCCTAGCGGATACTCTGGGGCCAACGTCCTGACTTTC.

This clone came up once. The chain combines TRBV27 with TRBJ1-6; 8 nucleotides agree with TRBD1. V shed 3 bases, J shed 4 bases, and the junction held 17 bases outside the gene matches. The CDR3 runs 20 residues. CDR1 MNHEY and CDR2 SMNVEV come from the germline V gene (reference sequence). The CDR3 is CASSLPRGRNSPIYNSPLHF. DNA for the CDR3: TGTGCCAGCAGTTTGCCCAGGGGGCGGAATTCCCCTATTTATAATTCACCCCTCCACTTT.

This chain joins TRBV18 and TRBJ2-3; D gene ambiguous. The germline V gene encodes CDR1 KGHSH and CDR2 LQKENI. The V and J ends lost 3 bases and 6 bases respectively, with 10 bases between them. CDR3 length: 13 amino acids. The CDR3 is CASSPAPSDTQYF. The CDR3 DNA reads as TGTGCCAGCTCACCGGCTCCATCGGATACGCAGTATTTT.

The rearrangement joins TRBV7-2 to TRBJ2-7, with 14 bases matching TRBD2. CDR3 length equals 17 residues. CDR1 and CDR2 from the germline V gene are SGHTA and FQGNSA. The ends lost 5 bases at V and 3 bases at J; junction bases unmatched: 9. CDR3 sequence reads: CASSRTSGGSFHYEQYF. CDR3 nucleotides: TGTGCCAGCAGCCGGACTAGCGGGGGGTCGTTCCACTACGAGCAGTACTTC.

The rearrangement links TRBV2 to TRBJ1-2; a weak D match, TRBD1 (5 bases). CDR1 and CDR2 (germline): SNHLY, FYNNEI. The CDR3 totals 13 residues. The V end lost 9 bases, the J end lost 4 bases, and 15 bases lay between the germline ends. CDR3 amino acids: CARSVRGIYGYTF. Written as DNA, the CDR3 is TGTGCCAGAAGCGTTAGGGGAATCTATGGCTACACCTTC.

The rearrangement links TRBV13 to TRBJ2-7, with no clear D. The ends were cut back, 7 bases at V and 5 bases at J, with 12 bases in the middle. The CDR3 extends over 12 amino acids. The germline V gene encodes CDR1 PRHDT and CDR2 FYEKMQ (reference sequence). The CDR3 nucleotides read TGTGCCAGCACAACAGTTATCCACGAGCAGTACTTC. Its translation is CASTTVIHEQYF.

Only one count was recorded for this clone. The gene calls are TRBV5-6 and TRBJ1-5; D is possibly TRBD1 (5 bases). This CDR3 is 14 amino acids long. With 5 bases removed from V and 3 bases from J, the gap between germline ends came to 12 bases. Germline V gene data show CDR1 as SGHDT and CDR2 as YYEEEE. This chain's CDR3 is CASSLGHLNQPQHF. In DNA form, the CDR3 reads TGTGCCAGCAGTCTAGGACATCTCAATCAGCCCCAGCATTTT.

The chain has TRBV4-2 and TRBJ1-5; 10 bases are shared with TRBD1. The V and J ends lost 3 bases and 1 base, in that order; junction bases with no gene match: 9. This CDR3 spans 18 amino acids. Germline loops: CDR1 LGHNA, CDR2 YNFKEQ. For the CDR3, the DNA is TGTGCCAGCAGCCACCGACGGACGGACAGGGGGAGCAATCAGCCCCAGCATTTT. Amino acids: CASSHRRTDRGSNQPQHF.

The rearrangement joins TRBV5-1 to TRBJ2-5; D is unclear. From germline, CDR1 is SGHRS and CDR2 YFSETQ. The V end lost 4 bases, the J end lost 5 bases, and 15 bases lay between the germline ends. The CDR3 has 14 residues. CDR3 nucleotide sequence: TGCGCCAGCAGCCTTCCGAGCCTCCGGGAGACCCAGTACTTC. As protein: CASSLPSLRETQYF.

The V call is TRBV21-1, the J call TRBJ1-2. TRBV21-1 is an annotated pseudogene. The CDR3 runs to 15 residues. CDR3 loop: CASSKARRLLYGYTF. The CDR3 DNA is TGTGCCAGCAGCAAAGCAAGGAGGCTGCTTTATGGCTACACCTTC.

The J gene is TRBJ1-1, the V gene TRBV19; 7 nucleotides agree with TRBD1. V was clipped by 5 bases and J by 0 bases; unmatched bases: 3. CDR1 LNHDA and CDR2 SQIVND come from the germline V gene (reference sequence). This CDR3 is built from 14 residues. The CDR3 nucleotides are TGTGCCAGTAGTGCGGGACAGATGAACACTGAAGCTTTCTTT. Translating it yields CASSAGQMNTEAFF.

The chain joins TRBV7-3 to TRBJ2-6; perhaps TRBD1 as D (5 bases). CDR1 and CDR2 (germline): SGHTA, FQGTGA. Trimming cost V 2 bases and J 0 bases, with 14 bases left between them. This CDR3 has 18 amino acids. CDR3 nucleotide sequence: TGTGCCAGCAGCTTATGGGCAGGGTTCTACTCTGGGGCCAACGTCCTGACTTTC. Translation gives CASSLWAGFYSGANVLTF.

The rearrangement links TRBV13 to TRBJ1-1; 8 bases are a match to TRBD1. This CDR3 region has 14 residues. V lost 5 bases, J lost 5 bases, and 7 bases stayed unmatched. Per germline, CDR1 PRHDT and CDR2 FYEKMQ (reference sequence). CDR3 DNA sequence: TGTGCCAGCAGCCCCCGACAGGGGAGGACTGAAGCTTTCTTT. This codes for CASSPRQGRTEAFF.

J is TRBJ1-3 and V is TRBV7-2, with a weak D call TRBD1 (5 bases). V lost 1 base and J 4 bases, leaving 11 bases between the germline ends. The CDR3 has 15 residues. CDR1 SGHTA and CDR2 FQGNSA come from the germline V gene. As DNA, the CDR3 is TGTGCCAGCAGCTTAGATGGCCAGGGAGGAAACACCATATATTTT. Amino acids: CASSLDGQGGNTIYF.